A selection of T cell receptor beta chains follows, all from one sample in a study of cytomegalovirus exposure and HLA in healthy donors. Data came from immunoSEQ multiplex PCR; TCRdb stores just in-frame clones and leaves some out. The repertoire includes over 70,000 clones, roughly 80% of them detected once, and roughly 32% sits in the top ten. Sequencing was performed on PBMCs. These receptors came from a man aged 50-59 years in good health and CMV-seropositive. CDR3s include the opening cysteine and the closing phenylalanine or tryptophan. The D gene is left open where the match is weak. Clone size, where shown, is once, few, many, or a class for clones that have expanded.

clone size	V gene	D gene	J gene	CDR3 protein
few	TRBV12-5	.	TRBJ1-2	CASGFGQSYGYTF
.	TRBV14	.	TRBJ1-2	CASSQGSLYGYTF
.	TRBV27	TRBD1	TRBJ2-2	CASSLRPTGGRWELFF
.	TRBV11-1	.	TRBJ2-5	CASSSRTAQETQYF
.	TRBV29-1	TRBD1	TRBJ1-2	CSAWDRGRRYGYTF
.	TRBV4-1	TRBD2	TRBJ2-5	CASSQDVAGGMATQYF
.	TRBV30	TRBD2	TRBJ2-1	CAWRRGRALNEQFF
.	TRBV30	.	TRBJ1-3	CAWSADRYTIYF
.	TRBV30	TRBD1	TRBJ1-2	CAWAGQALYGYTF
.	TRBV6-6	.	TRBJ1-3	CASSYEAEGNTIYF
.	TRBV18	TRBD2	TRBJ2-3	CASSPAGGSTDTQYF
.	TRBV2	TRBD2	TRBJ2-7	CASSGQGVAGDYEQYF
.	TRBV6-1	.	TRBJ1-5	CASEIGDQPQHF
.	TRBV5-1	.	TRBJ1-3	CASSFGPGGSGNTIYF
.	TRBV12-5	TRBD1	TRBJ2-1	CASGLPPGTGGNEQFF
few	TRBV7-2	TRBD2	TRBJ2-1	CASSPRGGTTHNEQFF
.	TRBV19	.	TRBJ1-5	CATGMRGGSSNQPQHF
.	TRBV7-2	.	TRBJ2-1	CASSLSWGRNEQFF
.	TRBV11-2	.	TRBJ2-7	CASSLDSRQGTGPYEQYF
.	TRBV18	TRBD2	TRBJ2-2	CASSPAGLAGTGELFF
once	TRBV28	.	TRBJ1-1	CASSLITGFTEAFF
.	TRBV7-8	TRBD2	TRBJ2-3	CASSLAGGFADTQYF
.	TRBV6-5	TRBD1	TRBJ2-1	CASSYGQGNGNEQFF
.	TRBV7-3	.	TRBJ2-7	CASSVNGGNFYEQYF
.	TRBV7-2	TRBD2	TRBJ2-2	CASSFRGGGLDTGELFF
.	TRBV5-1	.	TRBJ1-1	CASSLELDGNTEAFF
.	TRBV7-9	.	TRBJ2-7	CSSSFDRYSYEQYF
.	TRBV9	TRBD2	TRBJ2-5	CASSVAPRAGGGETQYF
.	TRBV11-1	TRBD2	TRBJ2-7	CASSQGLAATYEQYF
.	TRBV7-9	TRBD2	.	CSSSLASGGTYEQYF